This T cell receptor beta chain was sequenced for a study of CD8 T cells in Susac syndrome (dated by TCRdb to about 2019). Study-wide context: Among the Susac syndrome patients who were sequenced, clinically active disease was present in six and clinical remission was observed in under ten. At blood withdrawal, Susac syndrome patients were therapy-naive, treated with corticosteroids (with IVIg additionally given to some), or treated with IVIg alone. The study compared CD8+ T cell repertoire clonality among 11 to 12 healthy donors, some 14 Susac syndrome patients and 15 or so multiple sclerosis patients. Repertoire sequencing was used to test whether CD8+ T cell activation and differentiation in Susac syndrome was antigen driven.

As to this clonotype: Its antigen remains undetermined. Within one base of it there is no much larger clone, and no base qualities were kept.

High-throughput TCR beta sequencing profiled peripheral blood CD8+ and CD4+ T cells from healthy donors, Susac syndrome patients and multiple sclerosis patients. Recently defined diagnostic criteria for definite or probable disease were met by the Susac syndrome patients. CD8+ TEMRA cells were enriched by FACS, while bulk CD8+ and CD4+ T cells were purified by magnetic negative isolation. Blood was collected in EDTA tubes and processed within 24 hours, with PBMCs isolated through density gradient centrifugation. PBMCs intended for TCR sequencing were cryopreserved in liquid nitrogen and thawed later in a water bath at 37 degrees C. The sorted or isolated CD4+, CD8+ and CD8+ TEMRA cells reached a purity of at least 90%. V drops 3 bases and J drops 1 base, leaving 16 bases in between. There are 15 amino acids in the CDR3, from cysteine to phenylalanine inclusive. Only the CDR3 DNA is retained, 45 bases long and in frame from the first base. The germline V gene (reference sequence) gives CDR1 as DFQATT and CDR2 as SNEGSKA.

What the work shows at the level of the full study, not this receptor alone: Clonal expansion was observed in Susac syndrome CD8+ repertoires, with the highest expansion in CD8+ TEMRA cells and greater expansion in clinically active than in remitting patients. The number of individuals in the TCR sequencing and HLA analysis was acknowledged as relatively small. In the total CD8+ and CD8+ TEMRA repertoires, over 15 and five Susac-specific public clones, respectively, were identified.

RNA was extracted using the RNeasy kit, and roughly 0.45 to 1 ug of the RNA was reverse transcribed with random hexamers. The immunoSEQ multiplex PCR assay, which covers 54 Vbeta and 13 Jbeta segments, was used to amplify TCR beta CDR3 regions. PCR amplification bias was corrected by using a synthetic template baseline for primer optimization and computational correction. Concerning the study's data processing: Only productive sequences were kept, with reads annotated to V, D and J genes according to IMGT and analyzed in immunoSEQ Analyzer. To calculate clonality, Shannon entropy was normalized by log2 of the number of productive unique sequences and then subtracted from one. For each patient and control, public and private clones were evaluated among the 100 most prevalent clones. Susac-specific clones were defined as absent from healthy and MS cohorts, around 970 published viral clones and other ImmuneACCESS disease sequences. Starting from the raw public reads, TCRdb applied fastp trimming at Q25, assembled clones with MiXCR and retained in-frame beta chains. Identical CDR3 proteins give one entry, which carries the most common genes and DNA. TCRdb, not the authors, supplied the V and J calls. A total of about 190,000 distinct CDR3 sequences appear in this sample, 85% to 95% of them only once. The ten top clones hold about 0.15% of the sample.

The source is a human donor with Susac syndrome. The chain links TRBV20-1 with TRBJ2-7, and possibly TRBD2, on 6 matching bases. Sequenced material: CD8+ T cells from PBMCs. The DNA is as follows: TGCAGTGCTAGGCGGGGACTCGGCAGTTCCTACGAGCAGTACTTC. Its protein reads: CSARRGLGSSYEQYF.